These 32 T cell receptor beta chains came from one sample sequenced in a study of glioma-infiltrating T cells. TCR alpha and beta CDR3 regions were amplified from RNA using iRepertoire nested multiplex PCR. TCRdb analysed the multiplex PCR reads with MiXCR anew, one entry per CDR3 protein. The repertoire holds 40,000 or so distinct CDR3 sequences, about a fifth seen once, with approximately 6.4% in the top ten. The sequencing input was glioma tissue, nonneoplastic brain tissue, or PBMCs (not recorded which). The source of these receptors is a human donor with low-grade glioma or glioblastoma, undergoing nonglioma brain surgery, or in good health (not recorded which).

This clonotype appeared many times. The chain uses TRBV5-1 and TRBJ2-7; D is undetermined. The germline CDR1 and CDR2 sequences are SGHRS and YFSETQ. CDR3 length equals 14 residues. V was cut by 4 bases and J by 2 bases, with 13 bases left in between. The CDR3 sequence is CASSPEGYAYEQYV. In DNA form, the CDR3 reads TGCGCCAGCAGCCCGGAAGGCTACGCCTACGAGCAGTACGTC.

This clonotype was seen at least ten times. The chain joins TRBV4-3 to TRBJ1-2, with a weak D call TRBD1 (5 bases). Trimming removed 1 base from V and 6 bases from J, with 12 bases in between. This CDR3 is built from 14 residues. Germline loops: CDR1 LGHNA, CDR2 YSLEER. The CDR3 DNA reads TGCGCCAGCAGCCAAGTTCTTTCCAGGGATGGCTACACCTTC. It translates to CASSQVLSRDGYTF.

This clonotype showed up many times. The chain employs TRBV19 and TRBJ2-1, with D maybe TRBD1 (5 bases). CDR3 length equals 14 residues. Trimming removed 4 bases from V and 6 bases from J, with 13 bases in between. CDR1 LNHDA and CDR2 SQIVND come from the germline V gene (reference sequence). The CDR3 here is CASSTGRSVNEQFF. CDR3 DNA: TGTGCCAGTAGTACAGGGCGGTCGGTCAATGAGCAGTTCTTC.

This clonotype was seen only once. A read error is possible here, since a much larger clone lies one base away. The DNA for the CDR3 is TGTGCCAGTACTATTCAGACGGGAGTTACGCAGTATTTT. It codes for CASTIQTGVTQYF. V usage is TRBV19 and J usage is TRBJ2-3; possibly TRBD2 for D (6 bases). Trimming cost V 7 bases and J 8 bases, with 16 bases left between them. The CDR3 sequence is 13 residues long. CDR1 LNHDA and CDR2 SQIVND come from the germline V gene (reference sequence).

The CDR3 here is CSSLSNTEAFF. CDR3 in DNA: TGCAGCTCCCTCAGCAACACTGAAGCTTTCTTT. The rearrangement links TRBV29-1 to TRBJ1-1; D not resolved. Per the germline V gene, CDR1 is SQVTM and CDR2 is ANQGSEA. The V end lost 8 bases, the J end lost 2 bases, and 9 bases lay between the germline ends. This CDR3 has 11 amino acids.

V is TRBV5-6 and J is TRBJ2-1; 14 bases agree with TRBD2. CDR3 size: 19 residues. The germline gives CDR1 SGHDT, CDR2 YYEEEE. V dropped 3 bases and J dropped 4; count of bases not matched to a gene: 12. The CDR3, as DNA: TGTGCCAGCAGCTCTTATCTTTTGGGACTAGCGGGAGTATACAATGAGCAGTTCTTC. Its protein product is CASSSYLLGLAGVYNEQFF.

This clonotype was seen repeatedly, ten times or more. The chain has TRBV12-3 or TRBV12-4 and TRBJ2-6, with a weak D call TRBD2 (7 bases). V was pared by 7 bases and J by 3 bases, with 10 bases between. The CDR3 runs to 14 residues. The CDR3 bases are TGTGCCAGCACCGGGGGGCTTGGGGCCAACGTCCTGACTTTC. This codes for CASTGGLGANVLTF.

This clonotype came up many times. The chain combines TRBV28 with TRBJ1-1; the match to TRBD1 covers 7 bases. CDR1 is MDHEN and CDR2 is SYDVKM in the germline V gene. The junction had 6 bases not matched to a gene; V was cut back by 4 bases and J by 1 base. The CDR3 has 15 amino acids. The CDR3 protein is CASSSPGTANTEAFF. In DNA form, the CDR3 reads TGTGCCAGCAGTTCGCCGGGGACAGCGAACACTGAAGCTTTCTTT.

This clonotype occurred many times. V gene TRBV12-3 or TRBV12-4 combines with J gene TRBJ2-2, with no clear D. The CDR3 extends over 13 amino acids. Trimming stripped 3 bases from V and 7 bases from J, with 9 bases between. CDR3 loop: CASSFRAGGELFF. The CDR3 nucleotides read TGTGCCAGCAGTTTTAGGGCCGGCGGGGAGCTGTTTTTT.

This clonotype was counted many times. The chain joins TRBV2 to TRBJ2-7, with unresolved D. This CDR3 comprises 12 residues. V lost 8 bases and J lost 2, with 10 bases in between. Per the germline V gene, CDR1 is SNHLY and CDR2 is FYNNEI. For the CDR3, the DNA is TGTGCCAGCCAGCCCAGCCCCTACGAGCAGTACGTC. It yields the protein CASQPSPYEQYV.

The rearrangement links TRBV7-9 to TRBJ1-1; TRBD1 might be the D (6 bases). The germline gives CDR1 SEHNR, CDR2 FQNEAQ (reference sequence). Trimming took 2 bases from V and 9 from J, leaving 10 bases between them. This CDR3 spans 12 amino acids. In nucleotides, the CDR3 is TGTGCCAGCAGCTTAACTACAGGGAAAGCTTTCTTT. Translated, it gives CASSLTTGKAFF.

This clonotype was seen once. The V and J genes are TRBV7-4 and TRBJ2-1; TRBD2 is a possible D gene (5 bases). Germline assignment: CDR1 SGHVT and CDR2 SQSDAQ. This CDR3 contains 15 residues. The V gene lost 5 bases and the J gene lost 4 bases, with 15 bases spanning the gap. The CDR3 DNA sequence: TGTGCCAGCAGCGTAGGTCAAGCGGAGTACAATGAGCAGTTCTTC. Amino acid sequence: CASSVGQAEYNEQFF.

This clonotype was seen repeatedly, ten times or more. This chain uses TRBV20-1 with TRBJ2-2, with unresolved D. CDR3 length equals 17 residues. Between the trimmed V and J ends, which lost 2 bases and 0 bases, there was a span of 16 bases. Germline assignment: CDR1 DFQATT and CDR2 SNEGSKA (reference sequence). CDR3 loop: CSARLPGIGSNTGELFF. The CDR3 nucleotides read TGCAGTGCTAGACTCCCTGGAATTGGGTCGAACACCGGGGAGCTGTTTTTT.

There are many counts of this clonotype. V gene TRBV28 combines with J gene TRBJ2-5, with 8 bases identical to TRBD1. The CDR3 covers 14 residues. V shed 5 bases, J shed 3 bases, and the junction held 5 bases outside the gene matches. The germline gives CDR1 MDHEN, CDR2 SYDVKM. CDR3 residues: CASSLRGQEETQYF. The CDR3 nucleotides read TGTGCCAGCAGTCTACGGGGACAGGAAGAGACCCAGTACTTC.

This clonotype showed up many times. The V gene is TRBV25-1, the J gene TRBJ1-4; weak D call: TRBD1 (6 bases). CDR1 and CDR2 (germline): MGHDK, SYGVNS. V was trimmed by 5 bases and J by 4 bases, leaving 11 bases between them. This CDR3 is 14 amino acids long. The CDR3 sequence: CASSRPGVNEKLFF. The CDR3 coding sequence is TGTGCCAGCAGTCGACCAGGGGTTAATGAAAAACTGTTTTTT.

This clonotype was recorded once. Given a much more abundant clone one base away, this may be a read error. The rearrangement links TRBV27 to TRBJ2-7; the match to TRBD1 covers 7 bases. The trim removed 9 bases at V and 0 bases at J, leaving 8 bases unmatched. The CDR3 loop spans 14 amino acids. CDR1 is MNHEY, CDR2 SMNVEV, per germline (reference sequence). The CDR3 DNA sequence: TGTGCCAGTCAACAGGGGCAGGGCTCCTACGAGCAGTACTTC. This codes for CASQQGQGSYEQYF.

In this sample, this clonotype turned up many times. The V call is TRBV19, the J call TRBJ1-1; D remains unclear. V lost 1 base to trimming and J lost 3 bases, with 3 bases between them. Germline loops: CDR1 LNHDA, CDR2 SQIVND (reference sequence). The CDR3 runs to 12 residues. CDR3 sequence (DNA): TGTGCCAGTAGTATAGGGCACACTGAAGCTTTCTTT. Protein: CASSIGHTEAFF.

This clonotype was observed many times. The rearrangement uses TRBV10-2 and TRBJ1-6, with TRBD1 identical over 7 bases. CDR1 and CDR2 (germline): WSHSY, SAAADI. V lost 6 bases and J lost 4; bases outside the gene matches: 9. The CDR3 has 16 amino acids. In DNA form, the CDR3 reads TGCGCCAGCAGGGACACGGGACAGTATTATAATTCACCCCTCCACTTT. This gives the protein CASRDTGQYYNSPLHF.

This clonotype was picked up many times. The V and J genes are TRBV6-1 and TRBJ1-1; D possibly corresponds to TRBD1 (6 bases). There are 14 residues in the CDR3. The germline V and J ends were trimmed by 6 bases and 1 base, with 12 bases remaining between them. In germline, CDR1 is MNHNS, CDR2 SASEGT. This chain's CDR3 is CASSFGQRNTEAFF. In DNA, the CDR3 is TGTGCCAGCAGCTTCGGACAGAGGAACACTGAAGCTTTCTTT.

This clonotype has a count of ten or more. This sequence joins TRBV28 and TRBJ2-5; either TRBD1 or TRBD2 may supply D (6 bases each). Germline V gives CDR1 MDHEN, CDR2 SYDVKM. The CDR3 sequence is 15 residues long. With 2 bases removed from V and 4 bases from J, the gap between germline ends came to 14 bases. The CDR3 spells CASSLGGPQRETQYF. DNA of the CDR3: TGTGCCAGCAGTTTAGGGGGGCCACAGCGAGAGACCCAGTACTTC.

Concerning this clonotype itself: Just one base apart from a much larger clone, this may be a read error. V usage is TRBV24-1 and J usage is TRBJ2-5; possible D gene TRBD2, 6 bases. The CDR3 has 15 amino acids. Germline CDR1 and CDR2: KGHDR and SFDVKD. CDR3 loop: CATSNLWEDQETQYF. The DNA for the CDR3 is TGTGCCACCAGTAATTTGTGGGAGGACCAAGAGACCCAGTACTTC.

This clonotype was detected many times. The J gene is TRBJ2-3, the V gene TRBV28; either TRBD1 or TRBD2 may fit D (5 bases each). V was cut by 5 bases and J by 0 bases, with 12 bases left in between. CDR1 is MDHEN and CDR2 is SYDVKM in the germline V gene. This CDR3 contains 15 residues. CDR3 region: CASSLLGDSTDTQYF. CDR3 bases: TGTGCCAGCAGTCTCCTAGGGGACAGCACAGATACGCAGTATTTT.

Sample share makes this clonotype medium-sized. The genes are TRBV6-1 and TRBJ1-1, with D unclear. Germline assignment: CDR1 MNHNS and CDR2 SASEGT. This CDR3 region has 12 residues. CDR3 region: CARHSSNTEAFF. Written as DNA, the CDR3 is TGTGCGAGGCATTCATCGAACACTGAAGCTTTCTTT.

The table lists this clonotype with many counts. This CDR3 reads CASSPLVGTQYF. CDR3 sequence (DNA): TGTGCCAGCAGCCCTCTAGTAGGTACGCAGTATTTT. The chain links TRBV14 to TRBJ2-3; D uncertain. Germline loops: CDR1 SGHDN, CDR2 FVKESK. The V and J ends lost 4 bases and 8 bases respectively, with 10 bases between them. This CDR3 region has 12 residues.

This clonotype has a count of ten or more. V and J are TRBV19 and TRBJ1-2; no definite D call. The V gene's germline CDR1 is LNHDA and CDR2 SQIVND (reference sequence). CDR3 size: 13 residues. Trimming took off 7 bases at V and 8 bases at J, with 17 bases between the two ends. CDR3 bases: TGTGCCAGTATTGGGCAGAACGAGTTGGGCTACACCTTC. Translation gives CASIGQNELGYTF.

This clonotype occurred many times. In nucleotides, the CDR3 is TGCAGCGTTGCACAGGGGGAAAACACTGAAGCTTTCTTT. Its protein product is CSVAQGENTEAFF. The J gene is TRBJ1-1, the V gene TRBV29-1; 8 positions agree with TRBD1. This CDR3 region has 13 residues. The germline V gene has CDR1 SQVTM and CDR2 ANQGSEA. The V segment lost 4 bases and the J segment 2 bases; nucleotides outside the gene matches: 3.

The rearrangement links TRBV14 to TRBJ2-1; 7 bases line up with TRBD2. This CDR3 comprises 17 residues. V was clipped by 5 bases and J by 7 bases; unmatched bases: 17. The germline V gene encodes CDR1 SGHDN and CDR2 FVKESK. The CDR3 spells CASSALSGSSFSNEQFF. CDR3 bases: TGTGCCAGCAGCGCCCTTAGCGGGTCCTCTTTCTCGAATGAGCAGTTCTTC.

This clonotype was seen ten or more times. Here the CDR3 DNA reads TGTGCCAGCTCACTGACAGGGAGCACTGAAGCTTTCTTT. Its protein is CASSLTGSTEAFF. The J gene is TRBJ1-1, the V gene TRBV18; 7 nucleotides line up with TRBD1. V dropped 4 bases and J dropped 4; count of bases not matched to a gene: 3. Germline lookup yields CDR1 KGHSH and CDR2 LQKENI. CDR3 length: 13 residues.

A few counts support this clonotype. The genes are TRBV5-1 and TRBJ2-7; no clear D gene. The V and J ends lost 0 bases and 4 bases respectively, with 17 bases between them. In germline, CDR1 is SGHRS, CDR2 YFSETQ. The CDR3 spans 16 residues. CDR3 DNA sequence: TGCGCCAGCAGCTTGGCCGGTTTAATGGGTGCTTACGAGCAGTACTTC. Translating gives CASSLAGLMGAYEQYF.

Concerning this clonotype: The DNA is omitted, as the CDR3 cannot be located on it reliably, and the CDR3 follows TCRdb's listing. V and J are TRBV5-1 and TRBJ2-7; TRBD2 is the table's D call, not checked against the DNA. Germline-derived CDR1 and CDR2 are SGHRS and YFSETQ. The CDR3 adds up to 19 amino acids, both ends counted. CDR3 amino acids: CASSFYICSAREGSYEQYF.

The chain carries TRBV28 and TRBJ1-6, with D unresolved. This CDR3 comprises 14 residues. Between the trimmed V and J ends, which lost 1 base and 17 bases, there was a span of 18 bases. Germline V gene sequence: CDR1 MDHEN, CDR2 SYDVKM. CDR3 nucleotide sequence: TGTGCCAGCAGTTTATACGGTTATAATTCACCTATCCACTTT. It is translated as CASSLYGYNSPIHF.

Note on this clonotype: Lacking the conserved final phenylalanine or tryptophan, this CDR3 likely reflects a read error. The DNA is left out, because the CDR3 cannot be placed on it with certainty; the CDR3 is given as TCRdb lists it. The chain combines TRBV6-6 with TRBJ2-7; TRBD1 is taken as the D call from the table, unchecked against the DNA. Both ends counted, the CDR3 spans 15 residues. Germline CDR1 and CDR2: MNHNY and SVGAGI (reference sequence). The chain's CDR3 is CASSSGTGAVYEQYL.